This T cell receptor (beta chain) was profiled in a study of siplizumab effects on memory and regulatory T cells. Points from the study as a whole: Naive versus memory phenotype went unassigned for roughly 75-95% of proliferating CD4+ or CD8+ clones. The authors did not confirm suppressive function in proliferating Tregs from siplizumab cultures. The naive T cell population seemed more diverse than memory cells and seemed a major contributor to the alloresponse.

The count of this clone is one. The antigen is undetermined. The CDR3 sequence is 14 residues long. V gave up 1 base and J gave up 5 bases, with 11 bases separating them. Germline CDR1 is MGHRA and CDR2 is YSYEKL. Some 9.7 x 10^4 TCR templates were assayed per sample. TCRdb's table, derived via immunoSEQ multiplex PCR, lists solely in-frame clones and lacks some. Seen here are fewer than 60,000 clones, roughly 93% observed once, and the top ten hold 17%. The chain carries TRBV4-1 and TRBJ1-1, with unresolved D. The TCR originated in a human donor in good health. Material for sequencing was CD8+ T cells sorted from blood. DNA for the CDR3: TGCGCCAGCAGCCAAGTGGGAGAAGAGACTGAAGCTTTCTTT. Encoded protein: CASSQVGEETEAFF.